The TCR beta chain under discussion was sequenced for a study of cytomegalovirus exposure and HLA in healthy donors. Use of 60 Vbeta and 13 Jbeta primers characterized the PCR. TCRdb keeps only in-frame clones here, not all; method: immunoSEQ multiplex PCR. The sample has tens of thousands of clones. The sequence was collected from a male donor in good health and CMV-seropositive. Material: PBMCs.

In DNA, the CDR3 is TGTGCCAGCAGCTTCCGCACAGTTGCCGACAATGAGCAGTTCTTC. Its translation is CASSFRTVADNEQFF. The rearrangement links TRBV13 to TRBJ2-1; D remains ambiguous. The germline V gene has CDR1 PRHDT and CDR2 FYEKMQ (reference sequence). Trimming shortened V by 3 bases and J by 5 bases, and 14 bases separated the two germline ends. The CDR3 has 15 residues.